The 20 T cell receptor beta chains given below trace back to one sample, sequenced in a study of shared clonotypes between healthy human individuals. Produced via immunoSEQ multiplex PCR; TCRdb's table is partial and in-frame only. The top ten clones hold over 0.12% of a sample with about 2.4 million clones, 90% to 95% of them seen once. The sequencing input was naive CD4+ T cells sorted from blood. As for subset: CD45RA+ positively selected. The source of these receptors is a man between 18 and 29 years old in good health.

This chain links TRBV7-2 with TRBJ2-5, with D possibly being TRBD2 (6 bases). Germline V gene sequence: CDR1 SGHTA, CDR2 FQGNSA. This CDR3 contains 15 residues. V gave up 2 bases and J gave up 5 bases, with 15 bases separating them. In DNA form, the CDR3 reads TGTGCCAGCAGCTTAACCCAGAGCCGGGGGGAGACCCAGTACTTC. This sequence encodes CASSLTQSRGETQYF.

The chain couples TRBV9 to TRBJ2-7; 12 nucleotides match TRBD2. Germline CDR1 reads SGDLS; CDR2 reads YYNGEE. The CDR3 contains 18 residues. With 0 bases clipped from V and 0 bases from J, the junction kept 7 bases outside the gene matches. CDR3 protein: CASSVERPSGGDSYEQYF. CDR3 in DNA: TGTGCCAGCAGCGTAGAAAGGCCTAGCGGGGGGGACTCCTACGAGCAGTACTTC.

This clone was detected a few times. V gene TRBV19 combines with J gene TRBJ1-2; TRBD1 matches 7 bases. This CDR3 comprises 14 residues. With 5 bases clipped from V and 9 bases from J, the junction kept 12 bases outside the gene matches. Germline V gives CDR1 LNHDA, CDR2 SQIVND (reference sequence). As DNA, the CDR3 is TGTGCCAGTAGTCCCCAGGGGGTATGGCTAAGCTACACCTTC. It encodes CASSPQGVWLSYTF.

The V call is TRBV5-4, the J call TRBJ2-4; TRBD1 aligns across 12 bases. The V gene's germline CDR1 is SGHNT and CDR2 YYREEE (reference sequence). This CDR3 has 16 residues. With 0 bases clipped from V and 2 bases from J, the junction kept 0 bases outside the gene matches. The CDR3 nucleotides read TGTGCCAGCAGCTTGGGGGACAGGGGGCCCAAAAACATTCAGTACTTC. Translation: CASSLGDRGPKNIQYF.

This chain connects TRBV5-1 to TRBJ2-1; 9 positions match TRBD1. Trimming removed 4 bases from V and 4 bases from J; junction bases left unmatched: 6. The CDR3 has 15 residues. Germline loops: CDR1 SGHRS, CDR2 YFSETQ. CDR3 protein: CASSPGTGQYNEQFF. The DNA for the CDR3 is TGCGCCAGCAGCCCCGGGACAGGGCAGTACAATGAGCAGTTCTTC.

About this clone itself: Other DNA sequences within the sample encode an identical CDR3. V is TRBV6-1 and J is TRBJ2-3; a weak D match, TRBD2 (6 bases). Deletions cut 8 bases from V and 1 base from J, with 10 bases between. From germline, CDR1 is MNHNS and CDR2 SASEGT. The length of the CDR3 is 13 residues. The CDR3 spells CASGRDRTDTQYF. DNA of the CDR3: TGTGCCAGCGGGCGGGACCGCACAGATACGCAGTATTTT.

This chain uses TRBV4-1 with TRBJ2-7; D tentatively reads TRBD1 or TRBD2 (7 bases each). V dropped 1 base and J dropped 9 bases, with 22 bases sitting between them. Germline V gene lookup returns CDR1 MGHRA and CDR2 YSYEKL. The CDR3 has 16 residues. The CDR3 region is CASSQAPGQTGGGQYF. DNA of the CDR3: TGCGCCAGCAGCCAAGCCCCGGGACAGACGGGGGGTGGGCAGTACTTC.

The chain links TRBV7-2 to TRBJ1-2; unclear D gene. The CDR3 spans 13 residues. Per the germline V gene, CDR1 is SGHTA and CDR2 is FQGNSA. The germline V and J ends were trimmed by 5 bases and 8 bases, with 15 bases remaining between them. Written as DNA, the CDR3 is TGTGCCAGCAGCCACGGTCAGGCCCGCGGCTACACCTTC. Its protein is CASSHGQARGYTF.

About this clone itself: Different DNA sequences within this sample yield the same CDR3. CDR3: CASSLGQPTGELFF. CDR3 DNA: TGTGCCAGCAGCTTGGGACAGCCCACCGGGGAGCTGTTTTTT. The chain has TRBV7-2 and TRBJ2-2, with TRBD1 matching 7 bases. The CDR3 loop spans 14 amino acids. The germline gives CDR1 SGHTA, CDR2 FQGNSA. Trimming took 3 bases from V and 4 from J; bases not matched to a gene: 2.

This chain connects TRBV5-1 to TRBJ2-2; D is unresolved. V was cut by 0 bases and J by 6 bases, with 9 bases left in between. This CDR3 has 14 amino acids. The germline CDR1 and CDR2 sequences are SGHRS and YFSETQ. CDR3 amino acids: CASSLAAAAGELFF. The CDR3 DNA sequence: TGCGCCAGCAGCTTGGCCGCAGCCGCCGGGGAGCTGTTTTTT. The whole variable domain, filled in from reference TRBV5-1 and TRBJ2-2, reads KAGVTQTPRYLIKTRGQQVTLSCSPISGHRSVSWYQQTPGQGLQFLFEYFSETQRNKGNFPGRFSGRQFSNSRSEMNVSTLELGDSALYLCASSLAAAAGELFFGEGSRLTVL.

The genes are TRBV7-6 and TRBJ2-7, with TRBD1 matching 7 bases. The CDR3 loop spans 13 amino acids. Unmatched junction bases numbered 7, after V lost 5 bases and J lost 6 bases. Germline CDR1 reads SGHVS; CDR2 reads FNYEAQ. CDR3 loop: CASSPQQGSEQYF. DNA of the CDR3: TGTGCCAGCAGCCCGCAACAGGGGTCCGAGCAGTACTTC.

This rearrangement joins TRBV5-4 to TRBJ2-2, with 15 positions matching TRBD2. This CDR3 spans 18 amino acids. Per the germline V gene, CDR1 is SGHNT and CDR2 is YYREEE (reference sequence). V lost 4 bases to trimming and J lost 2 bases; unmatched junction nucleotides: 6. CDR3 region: CASSQGLAGGKNTGELFF. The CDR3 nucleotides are TGTGCCAGCAGCCAGGGACTAGCGGGGGGTAAAAACACCGGGGAGCTGTTTTTT.

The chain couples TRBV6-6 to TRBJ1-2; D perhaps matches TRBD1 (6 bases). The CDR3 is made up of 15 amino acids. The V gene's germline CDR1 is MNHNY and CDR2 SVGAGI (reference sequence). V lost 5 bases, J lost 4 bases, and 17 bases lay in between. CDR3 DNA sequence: TGTGCCAGCAGTGATACAGGGAGCTCGGCCTATGGCTACACCTTC. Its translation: CASSDTGSSAYGYTF.

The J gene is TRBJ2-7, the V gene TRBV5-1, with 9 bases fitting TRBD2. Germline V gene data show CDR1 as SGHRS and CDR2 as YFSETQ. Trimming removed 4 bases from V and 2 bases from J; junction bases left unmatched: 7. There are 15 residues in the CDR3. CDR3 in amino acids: CASSRRGGETYEQYF. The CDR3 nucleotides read TGCGCCAGCAGCAGGCGGGGGGGCGAAACCTACGAGCAGTACTTC. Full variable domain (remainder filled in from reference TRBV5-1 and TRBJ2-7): KAGVTQTPRYLIKTRGQQVTLSCSPISGHRSVSWYQQTPGQGLQFLFEYFSETQRNKGNFPGRFSGRQFSNSRSEMNVSTLELGDSALYLCASSRRGGETYEQYFGPGTRLTVT.

The CDR3 DNA is TGCGCCAGCAGTGGGAACAGGCTGAACACTGAAGCTTTCTTT. It codes for CASSGNRLNTEAFF. The V and J genes are TRBV10-2 and TRBJ1-1; possible D gene TRBD1, 5 bases. The CDR3 spans 14 residues. Germline V gene lookup returns CDR1 WSHSY and CDR2 SAAADI. V lost 4 bases and J 0 bases, leaving 9 bases between the germline ends.

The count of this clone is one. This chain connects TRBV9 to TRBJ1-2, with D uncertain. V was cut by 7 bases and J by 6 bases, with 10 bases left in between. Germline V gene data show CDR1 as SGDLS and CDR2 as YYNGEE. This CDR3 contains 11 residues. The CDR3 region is CASGTSNGYTF. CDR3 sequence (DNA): TGTGCCAGCGGTACTTCGAATGGCTACACCTTC.

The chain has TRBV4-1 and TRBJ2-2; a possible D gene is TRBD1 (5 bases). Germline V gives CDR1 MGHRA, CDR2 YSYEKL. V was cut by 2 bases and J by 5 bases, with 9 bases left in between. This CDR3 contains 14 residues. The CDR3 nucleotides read TGCGCCAGCAGCCAACCTGACAGAACCGGGGAGCTGTTTTTT. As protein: CASSQPDRTGELFF.

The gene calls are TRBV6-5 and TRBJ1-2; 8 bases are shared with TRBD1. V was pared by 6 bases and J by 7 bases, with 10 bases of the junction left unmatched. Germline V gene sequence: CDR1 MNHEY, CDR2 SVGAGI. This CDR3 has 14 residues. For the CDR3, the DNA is TGTGCCAGCAGCCCGACGGACAGGGACTCTGGCTACACCTTC. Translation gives CASSPTDRDSGYTF.

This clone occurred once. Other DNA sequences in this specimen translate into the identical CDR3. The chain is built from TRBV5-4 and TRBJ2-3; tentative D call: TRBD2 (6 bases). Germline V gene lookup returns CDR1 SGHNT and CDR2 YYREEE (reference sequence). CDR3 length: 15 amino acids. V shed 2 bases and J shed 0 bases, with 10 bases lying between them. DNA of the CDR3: TGTGCCAGCAGCTTAGGAGGGTCTAGCACAGATACGCAGTATTTT. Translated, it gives CASSLGGSSTDTQYF.

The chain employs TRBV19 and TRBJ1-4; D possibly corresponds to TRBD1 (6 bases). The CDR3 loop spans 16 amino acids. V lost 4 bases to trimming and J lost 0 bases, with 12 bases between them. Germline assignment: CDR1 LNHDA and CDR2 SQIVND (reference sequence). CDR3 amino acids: CASSTGQTATNEKLFF. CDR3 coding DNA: TGTGCCAGTAGTACCGGACAGACTGCAACTAATGAAAAACTGTTTTTT.